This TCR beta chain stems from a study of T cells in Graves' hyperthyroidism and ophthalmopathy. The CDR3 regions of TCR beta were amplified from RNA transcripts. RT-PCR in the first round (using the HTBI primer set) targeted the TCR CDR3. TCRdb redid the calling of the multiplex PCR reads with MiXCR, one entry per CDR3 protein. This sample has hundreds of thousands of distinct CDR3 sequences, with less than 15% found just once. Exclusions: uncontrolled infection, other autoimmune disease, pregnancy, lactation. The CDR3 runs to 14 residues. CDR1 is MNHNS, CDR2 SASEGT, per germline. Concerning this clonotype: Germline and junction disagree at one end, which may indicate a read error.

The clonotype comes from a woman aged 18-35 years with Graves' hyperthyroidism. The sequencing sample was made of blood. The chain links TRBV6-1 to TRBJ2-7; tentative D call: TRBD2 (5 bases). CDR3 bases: TGTGCCAGTGGAATACGGAGGACTTCCTTCGAGCAGTACTTC. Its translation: CASGIRRTSFEQYF.